There are a few counts of the clone carrying this T cell receptor (beta chain). Antigen: not known. This sample is part of a study of blood T cells in healthy people across ages. Overall study results and limits: Diversity estimates drawn from one million T cells were deemed underestimates. Roughly linearly, TCR beta diversity per million T cells fell as age increased.

PCR was performed a second time for roughly 7 to 12 cycles using a sample-barcoded 5' primer and a J-beta primer mix. Tagging of each cDNA molecule was performed by a template-switch adaptor with 12 random nucleotides. A minimum of 2.5 million CDR3-containing paired-end reads was obtained for each sample. TCRdb re-called the 5' RACE reads with MiXCR, one entry per CDR3 protein. The table records 1.8 million or so distinct CDR3 sequences, about 39% of them present only once. The CDR3 has 11 amino acids. Trimming took 4 bases from V and 10 from J, leaving 5 bases between them. CDR1 is SGHNT, CDR2 YENEEA, per germline.

The rearrangement uses TRBV11-3 and TRBJ1-6; D is uncertain. The source of this sequence is a human donor in good health. Sequenced: blood. The CDR3 sequence: CASSSRSPLHF. The CDR3 nucleotides are TGTGCCAGCAGCTCCAGGTCACCCCTCCACTTT.